The sequence of this TCR beta chain was determined in a study of shared clonotypes between healthy human individuals. The overall study: The study drew on a couple of women and a few men aged 18 to 49 as donors. For every donor, three CD4 naive, three CD4 memory, two CD8 naive and one CD8 memory plates were used.

Naive CD8 cells, CD45RO-negative and positively selected for CCR7, excluded terminally differentiated effector memory CD45RA+ cells. Each of the donors was a healthy adult who was HIV-negative and had not had a recent acute infection or vaccination. This CDR3 contains 16 residues. Germline V gene sequence: CDR1 SGDLS, CDR2 YYNGEE. Trimming cost V 3 bases and J 4 bases; bases outside gene matches: 10. Study conclusions and caveats: Across a few donors, naive CD4 shared roughly 5%, naive CD8 less than 4%, memory CD4 more than 2%, memory CD8 about 0.4%.

Assay: immunoSEQ multiplex PCR; the TCRdb copy retains only in-frame clones and omits some. The profile shows roughly 2.1 million clones, more than 85% of them singletons. For this clone: Its antigen remains unknown.

The J gene is TRBJ1-3, the V gene TRBV9; 7 positions match TRBD1. Sequencing was done on a sample of naive CD8+ T cells from PBMCs. This clonotype originated in a man in his late teens or twenties in good health. Some clones in this sample may be carry-over from other donors' samples. The CDR3 coding sequence is TGTGCCAGCAGCGCGGATCAGGGGGGGCTCGGAAACACCATATATTTT. Protein product: CASSADQGGLGNTIYF.